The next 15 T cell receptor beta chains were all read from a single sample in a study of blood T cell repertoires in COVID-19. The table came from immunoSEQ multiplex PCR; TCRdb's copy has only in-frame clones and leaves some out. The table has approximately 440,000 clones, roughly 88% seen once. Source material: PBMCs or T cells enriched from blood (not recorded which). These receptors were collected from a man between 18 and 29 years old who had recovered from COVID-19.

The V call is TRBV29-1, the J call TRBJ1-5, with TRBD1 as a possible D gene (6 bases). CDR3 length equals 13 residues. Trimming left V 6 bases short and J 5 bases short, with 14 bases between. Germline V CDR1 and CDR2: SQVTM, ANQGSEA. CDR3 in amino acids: CSVQDRSDQPQHF. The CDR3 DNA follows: TGCAGCGTGCAAGACAGGTCTGATCAGCCCCAGCATTTT.

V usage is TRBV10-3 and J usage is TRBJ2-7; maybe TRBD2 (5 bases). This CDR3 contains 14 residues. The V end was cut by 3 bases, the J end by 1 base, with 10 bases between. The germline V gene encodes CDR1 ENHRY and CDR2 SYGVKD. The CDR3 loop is CAISDPPGSYEQYF. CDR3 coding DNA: TGTGCCATCAGTGACCCCCCGGGGTCCTACGAGCAGTACTTC.

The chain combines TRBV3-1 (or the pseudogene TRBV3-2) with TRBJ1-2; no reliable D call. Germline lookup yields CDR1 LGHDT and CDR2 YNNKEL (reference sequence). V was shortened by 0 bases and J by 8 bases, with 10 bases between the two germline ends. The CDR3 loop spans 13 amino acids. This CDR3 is CASSQEPSMGYTF. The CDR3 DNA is TGTGCCAGCAGCCAAGAACCTTCTATGGGCTACACCTTC.

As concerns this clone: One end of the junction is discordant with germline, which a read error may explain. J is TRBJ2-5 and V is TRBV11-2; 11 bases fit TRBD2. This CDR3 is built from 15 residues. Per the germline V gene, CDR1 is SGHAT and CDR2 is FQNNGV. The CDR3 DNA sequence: TGTGCCAGCAGTTTAGCGGGAGGGCCGAAAGAGACCCAGTACTTC. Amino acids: CASSLAGGPKETQYF. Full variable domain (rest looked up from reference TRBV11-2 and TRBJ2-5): EAGVAQSPRYKIIEKRQSVAFWCNPISGHATLYWYQQILGQGPKLLIQFQNNGVVDDSQLPKDRFSAERLKGVDSTLKIQPAKLEDSAVYLCASSLAGGPKETQYFGPGTRLLVL.

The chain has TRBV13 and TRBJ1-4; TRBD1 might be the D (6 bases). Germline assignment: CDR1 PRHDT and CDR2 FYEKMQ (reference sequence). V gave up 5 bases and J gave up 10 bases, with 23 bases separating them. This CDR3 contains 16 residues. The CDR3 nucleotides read TGTGCCAGCAGCCCGAGCCTGGGGGCGCCCCCAAGAAAACTGTTTTTT. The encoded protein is CASSPSLGAPPRKLFF.

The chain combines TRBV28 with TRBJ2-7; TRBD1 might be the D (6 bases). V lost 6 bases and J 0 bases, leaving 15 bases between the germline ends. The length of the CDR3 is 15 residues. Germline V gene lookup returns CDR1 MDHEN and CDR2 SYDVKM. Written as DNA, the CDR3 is TGTGCCAGCAGACCTCAGGGGCCGGGCTCCTACGAGCAGTACTTC. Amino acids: CASRPQGPGSYEQYF.

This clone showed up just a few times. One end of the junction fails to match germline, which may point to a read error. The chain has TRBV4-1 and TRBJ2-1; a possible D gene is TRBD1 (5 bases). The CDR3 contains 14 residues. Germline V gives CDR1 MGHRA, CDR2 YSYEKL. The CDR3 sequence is CASNQPGMNNEQFF. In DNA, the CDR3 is TGCGCCAGCAACCAACCAGGGATGAACAATGAGCAGTTCTTC.

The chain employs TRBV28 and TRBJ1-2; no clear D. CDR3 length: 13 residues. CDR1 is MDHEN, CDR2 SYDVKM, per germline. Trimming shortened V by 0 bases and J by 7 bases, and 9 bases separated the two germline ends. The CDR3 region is CASSLWEEGGYTF. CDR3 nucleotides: TGTGCCAGCAGTTTATGGGAGGAAGGTGGCTACACCTTC.

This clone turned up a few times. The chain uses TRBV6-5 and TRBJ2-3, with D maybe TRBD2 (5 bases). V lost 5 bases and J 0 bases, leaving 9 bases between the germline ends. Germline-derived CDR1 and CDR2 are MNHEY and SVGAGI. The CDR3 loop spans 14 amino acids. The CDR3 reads CASSSGSSTDTQYF. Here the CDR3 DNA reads TGTGCCAGCAGTAGCGGTTCTAGCACAGATACGCAGTATTTT.

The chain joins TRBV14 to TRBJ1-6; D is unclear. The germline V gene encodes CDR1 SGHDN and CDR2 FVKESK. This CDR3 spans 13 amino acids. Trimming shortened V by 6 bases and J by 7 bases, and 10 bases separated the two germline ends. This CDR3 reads CASRPGTNSPLHF. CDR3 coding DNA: TGTGCCAGCAGACCAGGAACGAATTCACCCCTCCACTTT.

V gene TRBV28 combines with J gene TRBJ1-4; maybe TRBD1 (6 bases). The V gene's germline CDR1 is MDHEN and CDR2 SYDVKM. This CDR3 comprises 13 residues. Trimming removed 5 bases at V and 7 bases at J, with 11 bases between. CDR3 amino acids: CASSGGRGEKLFF. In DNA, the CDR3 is TGTGCCAGCAGTGGGGGCAGGGGTGAAAAACTGTTTTTT.

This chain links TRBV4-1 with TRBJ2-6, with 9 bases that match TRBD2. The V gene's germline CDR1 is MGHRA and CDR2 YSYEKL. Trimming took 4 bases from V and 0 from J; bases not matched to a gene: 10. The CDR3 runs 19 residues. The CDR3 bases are TGCGCCAGCAGCCCCCCGCGGGAGGGCGGATACTCTGGGGCCAACGTCCTGACTTTC. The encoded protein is CASSPPREGGYSGANVLTF.

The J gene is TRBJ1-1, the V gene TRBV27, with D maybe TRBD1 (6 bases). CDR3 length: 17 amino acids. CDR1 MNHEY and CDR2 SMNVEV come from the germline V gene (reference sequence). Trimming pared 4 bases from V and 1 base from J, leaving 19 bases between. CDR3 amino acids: CASSSIPTGFKNTEAFF. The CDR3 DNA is TGTGCCAGCAGTTCCATTCCCACAGGGTTCAAGAACACTGAAGCTTTCTTT.

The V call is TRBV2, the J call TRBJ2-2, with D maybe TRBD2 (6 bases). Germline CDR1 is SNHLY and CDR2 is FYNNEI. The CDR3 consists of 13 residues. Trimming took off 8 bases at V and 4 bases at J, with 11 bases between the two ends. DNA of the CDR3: TGTGCCAGCGGCCTAGCGCTCACCGGGGAGCTGTTTTTT. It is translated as CASGLALTGELFF.

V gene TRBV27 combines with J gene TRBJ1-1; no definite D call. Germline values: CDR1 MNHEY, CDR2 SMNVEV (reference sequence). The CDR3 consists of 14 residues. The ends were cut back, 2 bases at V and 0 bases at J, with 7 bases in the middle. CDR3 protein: CASSLGRLNTEAFF. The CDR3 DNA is TGTGCCAGCAGTTTAGGCAGGTTGAACACTGAAGCTTTCTTT.